The 19 T cell receptor beta chains below all came from one sample that was sequenced in a study of blood T cell repertoires in COVID-19 (dated by TCRdb to about 2020). The library was obtained by the immunoSEQ multiplex PCR assay. The table comes from immuneACCESS by way of TCRdb, which keeps in-frame sequences with V and J called. Part of the clones is missing from these tables; in studies checked, under half for an unresolved V gene and the rest for unknown reasons. For this sample there are about 190,000 clones; roughly 86% appear just once. Jointly, the top ten make up 1.5% to 2% of the sample. Input material: peripheral blood. Source of these receptors: a man younger than 35 with active or convalescent COVID-19.

CDR3 sequence (DNA): TGTGCCAGCAGTTTAACAGGGACCGGGGAGCTGTTTTTT. It codes for CASSLTGTGELFF. The genes are TRBV12-3 or TRBV12-4 and TRBJ2-2, with D tentatively TRBD1 (6 bases). Trimming took off 2 bases at V and 5 bases at J, with 6 bases between the two ends. This CDR3 spans 13 amino acids.

The chain links TRBV5-5 to TRBJ1-5, with D possibly being TRBD1 (5 bases). V was pared by 2 bases and J by 4 bases, with 13 bases between. Germline V gene lookup returns CDR1 SGHKS and CDR2 YYEKEE (reference sequence). The CDR3 length is 15 residues. This CDR3 reads CASSFTAGTNQPQHF. Written as DNA, the CDR3 is TGTGCCAGCAGCTTTACCGCCGGGACTAATCAGCCCCAGCATTTT.

This clone has only one observation. The gene calls are TRBV2 and TRBJ1-1; TRBD1 aligns across 9 bases. V gave up 6 bases and J gave up 6 bases; unmatched junction bases: 11. In germline, CDR1 is SNHLY, CDR2 FYNNEI. The length of the CDR3 is 15 residues. The CDR3 sequence: CASSDQDRGWPEAFF. The CDR3 DNA reads as TGTGCCAGCAGCGACCAGGACAGGGGATGGCCTGAAGCTTTCTTT.

This rearrangement joins TRBV5-8 to TRBJ2-7; tentatively, D is TRBD1 (6 bases). Trimming stripped 6 bases from V and 3 bases from J, with 13 bases between. The CDR3 is 13 amino acids. Germline lookup yields CDR1 SGHTS and CDR2 YDEGEE. The CDR3 region is CASTHDRYYEQYF. The CDR3 nucleotides read TGTGCCAGCACCCATGACAGGTACTACGAGCAGTACTTC. The whole variable domain, remainder taken from reference TRBV5-8 and TRBJ2-7, is EAGVTQSPTHLIKTRGQQATLRCSPISGHTSVYWYQQALGLGLQFLLWYDEGEERNRGNFPPRFSGRQFPNYSSELNVNALELEDSALYLCASTHDRYYEQYFGPGTRLTVT.

The chain couples TRBV18 to TRBJ2-5, with D uncertain. CDR3 length: 12 residues. The V and J ends lost 1 base and 3 bases respectively, with 3 bases between them. From germline, CDR1 is KGHSH and CDR2 LQKENI. CDR3 bases: TGTGCCAGCTCACCACTCAAAGAGACCCAGTACTTC. Translated: CASSPLKETQYF.

The genes are TRBV30 and TRBJ2-3; 7 nucleotides agree with TRBD1. This CDR3 is 16 amino acids long. The J segment lost 6 bases and the V segment lost 1 base, leaving 13 bases of the junction unmatched. The germline V gene has CDR1 GTSNPN and CDR2 SVGIG (reference sequence). The CDR3 sequence: CAWSAQGQPSGDTQYF. CDR3 bases: TGTGCCTGGAGTGCCCAGGGACAGCCCTCAGGTGATACGCAGTATTTT.

V is TRBV30 and J is TRBJ2-2; D may be TRBD2 (6 bases). CDR3 length: 13 residues. Per the germline V gene, CDR1 is GTSNPN and CDR2 is SVGIG (reference sequence). V gave up 3 bases and J gave up 4 bases, with 9 bases separating them. The DNA of the CDR3 is TGTGCCTGGAGCGGGAGAAGCACCGGGGAGCTGTTTTTT. Amino acids: CAWSGRSTGELFF.

CDR3 sequence: CASSFSGDQPQHF. The CDR3 nucleotides are TGTGCCAGCAGTTTTTCGGGTGATCAGCCCCAGCATTTT. The genes are TRBV27 and TRBJ1-5; D is uncertain. The CDR3 covers 13 residues. V lost 3 bases to trimming and J lost 5 bases, with 8 bases between them. CDR1 and CDR2 (germline): MNHEY, SMNVEV (reference sequence).

The chain is built from TRBV10-3 and TRBJ1-4; D uncertain. Germline V CDR1 and CDR2: ENHRY, SYGVKD. V shed 4 bases and J shed 2 bases, with 11 bases lying between them. This CDR3 comprises 15 residues. DNA of the CDR3: TGTGCCATCAGTGCTGGAGGGCAGACTAATGAAAAACTGTTTTTT. Protein sequence: CAISAGGQTNEKLFF.

In this sample, this clone turned up a few times. J is TRBJ2-1 and V is TRBV7-2; TRBD2 matches 9 bases. Germline lookup yields CDR1 SGHTA and CDR2 FQGNSA. CDR3 length: 14 amino acids. J lost 14 bases, V lost 5 bases, and 13 bases had no gene match. CDR3 DNA: TGTGCCAGCAGCCTGACTAGCGGCCGACCTCGGAAGTTCTTC. Protein: CASSLTSGRPRKFF.

This clone was counted between two and nine times. CDR3 sequence (DNA): TGTGCCAGCATTGACAGGGTGACCTCTAGCACAGATACGCAGTATTTT. Its translation is CASIDRVTSSTDTQYF. The chain has TRBV6-1 and TRBJ2-3, with 7 positions matching TRBD1. After removal of 7 bases from V and 0 bases from J, the junction contained 10 bases not matched to a gene. The CDR3 is made up of 16 amino acids. CDR1 is MNHNS and CDR2 is SASEGT in the germline V gene.

The chain carries TRBV18 and TRBJ1-4; 8 positions agree with TRBD1. The CDR3 loop spans 15 amino acids. J lost 7 bases, V lost 2 bases, and 6 bases had no gene match. Per the germline V gene, CDR1 is KGHSH and CDR2 is LQKENI. CDR3 sequence (DNA): TGTGCCAGCTCACCAAACGGACAGGGAGGTGAAAAACTGTTTTTT. It yields the protein CASSPNGQGGEKLFF.

This sequence joins TRBV5-6 and TRBJ1-1, with D unclear. This CDR3 comprises 15 residues. The germline V gene encodes CDR1 SGHDT and CDR2 YYEEEE. V was shortened by 0 bases and J by 0 bases, with 9 bases between the two germline ends. Here the CDR3 reads CASSLERLMNTEAFF. The CDR3 coding sequence is TGTGCCAGCAGCTTGGAGAGGCTCATGAACACTGAAGCTTTCTTT.

In this sample, this clone turned up a few times. The chain carries TRBV11-2 and TRBJ2-1, with 8 bases identical to TRBD1. The V gene's germline CDR1 is SGHAT and CDR2 FQNNGV. Trimming at V came to 4 bases and at J to 4 bases, leaving 6 bases not matched to a gene. CDR3 length equals 15 residues. The CDR3 region is CASSYGQGVYNEQFF. The CDR3, as DNA: TGTGCCAGCAGCTACGGACAGGGCGTGTACAATGAGCAGTTCTTC.

This chain joins TRBV5-6 and TRBJ1-5, with D possibly being TRBD1 (5 bases). From germline, CDR1 is SGHDT and CDR2 YYEEEE. This CDR3 is built from 13 residues. V lost 0 bases to trimming and J lost 7 bases, with 8 bases between them. For the CDR3, the DNA is TGTGCCAGCAGCTTGGAGGGGATGCAGCCCCAGCATTTT. Translating it yields CASSLEGMQPQHF.

Written as DNA, the CDR3 is TGTGCCAGCAGCTTAGGGTTTGGCCTCTCCTACGAGCAGTACTTC. Encoded protein: CASSLGFGLSYEQYF. V and J are TRBV11-1 and TRBJ2-7; D not certain. The CDR3 is made up of 15 amino acids. Trimming removed 1 base from V and 0 bases from J, with 10 bases in between. Germline CDR1 and CDR2: SGHAT and FQDESV (reference sequence).

The CDR3 DNA reads TGTGCCAGCAGCGCTGGGACGGGAGGGGAGGGAGAGACCCAGTACTTC. It translates to CASSAGTGGEGETQYF. The V and J genes are TRBV5-6 and TRBJ2-5; TRBD2 agrees at 8 bases. Germline V lookup: CDR1 SGHDT, CDR2 YYEEEE. V dropped 4 bases and J dropped 4; count of bases not matched to a gene: 12. The CDR3 totals 16 residues.

V is TRBV24-1 and J is TRBJ1-2; 7 bases map to TRBD1. The germline V gene has CDR1 KGHDR and CDR2 SFDVKD. The CDR3 runs 15 residues. With 12 bases clipped from V and 5 bases from J, the junction kept 17 bases outside the gene matches. CDR3 sequence: CAAELGQLRSYGYTF. The CDR3 nucleotides are TGTGCCGCAGAGTTGGGACAGCTAAGGTCGTATGGCTACACCTTC.

The rearrangement joins TRBV6-2 or TRBV6-3 to TRBJ2-3; TRBD2 agrees at 10 bases. Trimming took 7 bases from V and 8 from J; bases not matched to a gene: 6. CDR3 length: 13 amino acids. Germline CDR1 is MNHEY and CDR2 is SVGEGT. Here the CDR3 reads CASTPSGSGTQYF. CDR3 nucleotide sequence: TGTGCCAGCACCCCTAGCGGGAGTGGTACGCAGTATTTT.